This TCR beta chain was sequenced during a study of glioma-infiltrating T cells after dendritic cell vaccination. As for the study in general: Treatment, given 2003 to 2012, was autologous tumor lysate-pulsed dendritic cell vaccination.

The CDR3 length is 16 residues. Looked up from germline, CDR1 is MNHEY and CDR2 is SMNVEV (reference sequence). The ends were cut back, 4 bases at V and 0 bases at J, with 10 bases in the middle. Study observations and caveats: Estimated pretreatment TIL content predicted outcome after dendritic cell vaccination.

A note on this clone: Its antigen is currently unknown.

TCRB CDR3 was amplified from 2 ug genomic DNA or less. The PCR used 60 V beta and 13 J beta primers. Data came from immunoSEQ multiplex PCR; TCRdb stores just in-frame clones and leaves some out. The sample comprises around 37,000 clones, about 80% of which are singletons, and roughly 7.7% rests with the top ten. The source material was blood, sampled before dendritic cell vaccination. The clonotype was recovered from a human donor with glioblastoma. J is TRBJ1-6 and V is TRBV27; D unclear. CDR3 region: CASSSDNYSYNSPLHF. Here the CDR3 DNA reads TGTGCCAGCAGTTCAGACAATTACTCCTATAATTCACCCCTCCACTTT.